This T cell receptor (beta chain) was observed in a study of shared clonotypes between healthy human individuals. Study-level information: A couple of women and a few men aged 18 to 49 served as donors.

Libraries were prepared by immunoSEQ multiplex PCR; TCRdb keeps only in-frame clonotypes and omits some of them. The table shows more than 2 million clones, with roughly 95% occurring only once. This CDR3 has 14 amino acids. Between the trimmed V and J ends, which lost 3 bases and 5 bases, there was a span of 16 bases. In germline, CDR1 is GTSNPN, CDR2 SVGIG (reference sequence). Sequencing was performed on naive CD4+ T cells sorted from blood. This sample's subset: CD45RA+ positively selected. The rearrangement uses TRBV30 and TRBJ2-5; TRBD2 is a possible D gene (6 bases). This receptor was taken from a young man in good health. CDR3 protein: CAWSFSGGKETQYF. The CDR3 DNA reads TGTGCCTGGAGCTTTTCCGGGGGTAAGGAGACCCAGTACTTC.